This TCR beta chain was observed in a study of monozygotic twins with inflammatory bowel disease (dated by TCRdb to the late 2010s). Notes on the research overall: The complete study included around 30 monozygotic twin pairs: 19 IBD-discordant Danish pairs and nine German pairs, of which four were IBD-concordant and five were IBD-discordant. Each individual had, on average, about 151 000 unique TCRalpha sequences and 181 000 unique TCRbeta sequences available for analysis. Within discordant pairs, disease-associated traits were sought mainly by comparing IBD patients with their genetically identical healthy co-twins. Summary of the overall study and its limitations: The results gave no support for a single strong signal or clonotype linked to IBD. Differing immunosuppressive treatments among patients may have added background noise and inter-individual variability to the repertoires. IBD patients had lower TCRbeta repertoire diversity, measured by the inverse Simpson index, than their healthy co-twins. Compared with healthy twins, IBD patients shared fewer clonotypes with other individuals, and the difference was most pronounced in patients with signs of disease activity. Different T cell subtypes could not be distinguished in the analysis. Repertoire similarity did not differ between concordant and discordant twins, possibly due to limited statistical power.

Inclusive of the bounding cysteine and phenylalanine, the CDR3 is 11 residues long. DNA was not recorded. With respect to this clonotype: No cognate antigen has been identified for it.

The method was 5' RACE. Each TCR library was prepared from around 3,400 ng of total RNA. For each sample, cDNA synthesis with SMARTScribe reverse transcriptase was split into eight separate reactions. During cDNA synthesis, template switching was used to introduce unique molecular identifiers that contained a 6-nucleotide sample barcode. TCRalpha and TCRbeta cDNA was amplified by two nested PCRs of around 16 and 10 cycles, with bead purification after each PCR. Before amplification, the cDNA was both treated with uracil DNA-glycosylase and purified with the QIAquick PCR purification kit. In the second PCR, Illumina TruSeq-compatible adapters and sample-specific barcodes were added. TapeStation and Qubit were used to check library quality and concentration, and 5 to 5.5 ng of each library was pooled. The pooled libraries were sequenced with 2 x 100 bp reads and custom sequencing primers on an Illumina HiSeq2500 single-index Rapid Run. On the authors' methods: PCR and sequencing errors were corrected by UMI-based consensus assembly using MiGEC version 1.2.6. V(D)J alignment, clonotype assembly and CDR3 extraction were performed with MiXCR version 2.1.1. To normalise gene usage, clonotype sharing and MAIT/NKT TCR abundance, the analysis used the top 1000, 10 000 and 20 000 clonotypes per sample. Diversity was computed as the inverse Simpson index with the vegan R package after downsampling to 27 000 UMIs. Paired Mann-Whitney U tests on discordant twin pairs were used, with Benjamini-Hochberg multiple-testing correction. Through TCRdb reprocessing, the reads give one entry per CDR3 protein sequence; DNA is omitted. The V and J calls shown here were made by TCRdb, not taken from the authors' results. The table held for this sample gives roughly 200,000 distinct CDR3 sequences. In total, the top ten clones hold less than 2% of the sample.

From each donor, a roughly 2.5 ml peripheral blood sample was collected into PAXgene tubes and stored at -80 degrees C. Without T cell sorting, total RNA was isolated from whole blood using the PAXgene blood miRNA kit on an automated QIAcube. Deep TCRalpha and TCRbeta repertoire profiling with unique molecular barcoding was performed on peripheral blood of monozygotic twin pairs concordant or discordant for inflammatory bowel disease. Smoking habits were recorded for all twin pairs, with individuals classified as current, former or never smokers. Sequencing used blood. The rearrangement joined TRBV12-3 or TRBV12-4 to TRBJ2-7. The clonotype originates from a human donor with ulcerative colitis or Crohn's disease, or a healthy co-twin of an affected twin (not recorded which). The CDR3 sequence is CASSSGYEQYF.